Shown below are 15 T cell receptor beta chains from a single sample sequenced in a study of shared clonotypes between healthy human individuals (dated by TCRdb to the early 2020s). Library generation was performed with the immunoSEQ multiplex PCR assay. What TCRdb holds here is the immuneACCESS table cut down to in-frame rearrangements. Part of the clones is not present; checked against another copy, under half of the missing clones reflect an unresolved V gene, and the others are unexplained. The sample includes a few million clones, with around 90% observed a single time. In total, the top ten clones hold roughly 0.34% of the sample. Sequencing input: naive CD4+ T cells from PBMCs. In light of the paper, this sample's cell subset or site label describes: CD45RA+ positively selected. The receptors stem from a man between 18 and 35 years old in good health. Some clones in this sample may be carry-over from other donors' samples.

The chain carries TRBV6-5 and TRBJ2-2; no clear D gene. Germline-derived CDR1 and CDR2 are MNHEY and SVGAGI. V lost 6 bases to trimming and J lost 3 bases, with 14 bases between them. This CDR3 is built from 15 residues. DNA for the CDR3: TGTGCCAGCAGAACTACGGATAGGGACACCGGGGAGCTGTTTTTT. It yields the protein CASRTTDRDTGELFF.

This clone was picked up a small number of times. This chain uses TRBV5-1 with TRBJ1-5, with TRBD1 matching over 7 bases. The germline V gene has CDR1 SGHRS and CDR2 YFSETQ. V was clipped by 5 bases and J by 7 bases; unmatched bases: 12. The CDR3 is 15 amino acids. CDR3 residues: CASRITGEGWQPQHF. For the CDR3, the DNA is TGCGCCAGCAGAATTACAGGGGAAGGGTGGCAGCCCCAGCATTTT. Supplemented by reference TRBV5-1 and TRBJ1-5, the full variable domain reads KAGVTQTPRYLIKTRGQQVTLSCSPISGHRSVSWYQQTPGQGLQFLFEYFSETQRNKGNFPGRFSGRQFSNSRSEMNVSTLELGDSALYLCASRITGEGWQPQHFGDGTRLSIL.

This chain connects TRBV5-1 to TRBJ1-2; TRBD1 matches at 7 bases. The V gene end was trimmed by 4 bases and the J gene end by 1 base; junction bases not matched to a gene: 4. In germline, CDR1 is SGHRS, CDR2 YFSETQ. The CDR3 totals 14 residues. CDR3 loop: CASSVTGDNYGYTF. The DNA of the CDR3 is TGCGCCAGCAGCGTCACAGGGGATAACTATGGCTACACCTTC.

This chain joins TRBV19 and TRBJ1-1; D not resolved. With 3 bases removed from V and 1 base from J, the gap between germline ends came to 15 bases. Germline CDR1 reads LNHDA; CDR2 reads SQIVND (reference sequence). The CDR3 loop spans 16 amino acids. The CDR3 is CASSMWRGEKNTEAFF. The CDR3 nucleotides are TGTGCCAGTAGTATGTGGCGGGGAGAAAAGAACACTGAAGCTTTCTTT.

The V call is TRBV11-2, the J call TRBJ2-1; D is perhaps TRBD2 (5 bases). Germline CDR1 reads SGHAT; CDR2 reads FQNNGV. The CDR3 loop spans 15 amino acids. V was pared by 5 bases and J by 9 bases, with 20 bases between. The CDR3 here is CASSRPRPESGEQFF. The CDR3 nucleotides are TGTGCCAGCAGCCGCCCGCGTCCGGAGAGCGGTGAGCAGTTCTTC.

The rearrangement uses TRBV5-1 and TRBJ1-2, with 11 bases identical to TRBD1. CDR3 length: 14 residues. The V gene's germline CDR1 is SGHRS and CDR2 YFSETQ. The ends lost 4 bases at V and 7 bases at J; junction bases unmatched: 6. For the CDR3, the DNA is TGCGCCAGCAGCCACGGGACAGGGGGAAGTGGCTACACCTTC. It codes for CASSHGTGGSGYTF.

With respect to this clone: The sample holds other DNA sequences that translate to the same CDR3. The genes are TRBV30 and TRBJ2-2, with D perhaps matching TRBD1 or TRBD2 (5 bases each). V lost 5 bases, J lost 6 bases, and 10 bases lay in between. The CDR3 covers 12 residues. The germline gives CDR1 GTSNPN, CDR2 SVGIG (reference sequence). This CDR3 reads CAWSRGAGELFF. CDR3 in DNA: TGTGCCTGGTCCCGAGGGGCCGGGGAGCTGTTTTTT.

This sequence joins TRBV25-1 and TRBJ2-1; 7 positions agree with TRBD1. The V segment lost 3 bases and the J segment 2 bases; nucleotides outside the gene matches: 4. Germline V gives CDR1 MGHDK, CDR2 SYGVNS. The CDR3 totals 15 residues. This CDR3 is CASSDLDRAYNEQFF. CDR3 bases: TGTGCCAGCAGTGATCTTGACAGGGCCTACAATGAGCAGTTCTTC.

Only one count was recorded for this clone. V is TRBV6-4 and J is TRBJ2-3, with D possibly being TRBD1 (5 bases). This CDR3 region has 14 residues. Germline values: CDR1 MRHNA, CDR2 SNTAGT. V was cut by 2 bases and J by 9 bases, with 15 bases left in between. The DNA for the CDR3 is TGTGCCAGCAGTGACGACGATAGCTGGGGCACGCAGTATTTT. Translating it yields CASSDDDSWGTQYF.

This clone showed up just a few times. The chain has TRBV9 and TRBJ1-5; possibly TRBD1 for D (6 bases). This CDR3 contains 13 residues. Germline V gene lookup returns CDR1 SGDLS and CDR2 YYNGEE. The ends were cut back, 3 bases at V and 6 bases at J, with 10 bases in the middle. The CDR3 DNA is TGTGCCAGCAGCGCGACAGGACTTCAGCCCCAGCATTTT. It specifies CASSATGLQPQHF.

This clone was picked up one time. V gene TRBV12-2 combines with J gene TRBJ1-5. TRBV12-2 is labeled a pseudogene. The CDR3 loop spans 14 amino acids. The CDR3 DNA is TGTGCAAGTCGCTTATTACCGGCCAATCAGCCCCAGCATTTT. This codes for CASRLLPANQPQHF.

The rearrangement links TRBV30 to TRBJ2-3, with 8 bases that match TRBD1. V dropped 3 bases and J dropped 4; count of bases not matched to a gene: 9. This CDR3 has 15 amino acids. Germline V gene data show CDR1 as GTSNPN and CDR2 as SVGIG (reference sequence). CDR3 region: CAWRAGTGDADTQYF. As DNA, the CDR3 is TGTGCCTGGAGGGCCGGGACAGGAGATGCAGATACGCAGTATTTT. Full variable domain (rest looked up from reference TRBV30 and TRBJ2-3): SQTIHQWPATLVQPVGSPLSLECTVEGTSNPNLYWYRQAAGRGLQLLFYSVGIGQISSEVPQNLSASRPQDRQFILSSKKLLLSDSGFYLCAWRAGTGDADTQYFGPGTRLTVL.

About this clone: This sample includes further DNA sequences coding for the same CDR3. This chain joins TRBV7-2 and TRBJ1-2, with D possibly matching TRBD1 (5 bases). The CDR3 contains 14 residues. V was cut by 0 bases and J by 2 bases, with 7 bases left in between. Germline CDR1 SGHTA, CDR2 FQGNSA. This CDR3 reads CASSLARGNYGYTF. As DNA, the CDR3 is TGTGCCAGCAGCTTAGCGCGGGGCAACTATGGCTACACCTTC.

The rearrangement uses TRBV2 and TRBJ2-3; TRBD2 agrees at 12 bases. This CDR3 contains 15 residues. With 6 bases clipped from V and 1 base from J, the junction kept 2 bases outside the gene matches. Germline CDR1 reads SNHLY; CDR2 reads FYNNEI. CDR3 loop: CASSASGGGTDTQYF. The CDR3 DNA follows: TGTGCCAGCAGCGCTAGCGGGGGGGGCACAGATACGCAGTATTTT.

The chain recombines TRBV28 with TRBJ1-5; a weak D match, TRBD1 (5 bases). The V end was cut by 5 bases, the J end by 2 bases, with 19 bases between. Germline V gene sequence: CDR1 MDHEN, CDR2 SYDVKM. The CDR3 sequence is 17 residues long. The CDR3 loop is CASSKTGLQARNQPQHF. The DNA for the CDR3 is TGTGCCAGCAGTAAAACGGGACTCCAGGCTCGCAATCAGCCCCAGCATTTT.